The following is a T cell receptor beta chain sequence with its context. Its antigen is unidentified. One end of the junction fails to match germline, which may point to a read error. The CDR3 sequence is 11 residues long. Germline CDR1 SEHNR, CDR2 FQNEAQ (reference sequence). TCRdb's copy holds only in-frame clones and misses some; the assay was immunoSEQ multiplex PCR. This table has roughly 67,000 clones, 70% to 90% appearing once. The data were obtained in a study of OX40 agonist ivuxolimab in advanced cancers. Autoimmune disease history or systemic immunosuppression led to patient exclusion. Findings and caveats of the study: At 0.1-3.0 mg/kg, partial responders had clonal expansion among the lowest observed. The work left the antigen specificity of expanded peripheral T cells undetermined.

The sequence derives from an adult with an advanced solid tumor such as melanoma, head and neck, liver or kidney cancer. This chain connects TRBV7-9 to TRBJ2-7; D may be TRBD2 (5 bases). The sample in question was CD4+ or CD8+ T cells sorted from blood, obtained in a trial of the OX40 agonist ivuxolimab. CDR3: CASSLGMMLAF. For the CDR3, the DNA is TGTGCCAGCAGCTTGGGTATGATGCTAGCCTTC.